The clone carrying this TCR beta chain was seen a few times. The entry originates in a study of spatial heterogeneity in lung cancer. Every TCR cDNA molecule carried a tag that served as a unique molecular identifier. TCRdb called the 5' RACE reads again in MiXCR, with one record for every CDR3 protein. Altogether 7,000 to 10,000 distinct CDR3 sequences are present, 15% to 19% being singletons, with the ten largest covering more than 13%. The time point: sample taken at primary tumor resection. Whole RNA obtained from tumor, nontumor lung or frozen PBMC underwent sequencing without sorting. Per the germline V gene, CDR1 is SGHRS and CDR2 is YFSETQ. This CDR3 region has 13 residues. V was trimmed by 5 bases and J by 5 bases, leaving 13 bases between them.

This chain joins TRBV5-1 and TRBJ2-5; D call uncertain. The sample consisted of normal lung tissue next to the tumor, taken at surgery. This clonotype was obtained from a male donor with early-stage non-small cell lung cancer. CDR3 residues: CASRDLSSETQYF. In DNA, the CDR3 is TGCGCCAGCAGGGATCTCAGCTCGGAGACCCAGTACTTC.